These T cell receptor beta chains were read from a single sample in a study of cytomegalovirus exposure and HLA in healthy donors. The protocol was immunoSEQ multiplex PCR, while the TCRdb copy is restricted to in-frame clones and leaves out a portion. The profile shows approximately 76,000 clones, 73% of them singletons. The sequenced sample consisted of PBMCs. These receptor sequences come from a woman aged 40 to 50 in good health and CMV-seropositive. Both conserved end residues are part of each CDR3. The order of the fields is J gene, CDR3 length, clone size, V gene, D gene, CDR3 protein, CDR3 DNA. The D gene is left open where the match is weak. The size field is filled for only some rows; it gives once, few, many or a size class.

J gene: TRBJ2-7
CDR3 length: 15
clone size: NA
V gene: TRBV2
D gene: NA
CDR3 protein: CASRELLASSYEQYF
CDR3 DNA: TGTGCCAGCAGGGAACTCCTAGCGAGCTCCTACGAGCAGTACTTC

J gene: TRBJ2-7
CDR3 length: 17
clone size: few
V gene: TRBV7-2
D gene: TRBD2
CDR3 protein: CASSRQRGTSGAYEQYF
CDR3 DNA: TGTGCCAGCAGCCGCCAAAGAGGGACTAGCGGGGCCTACGAGCAGTACTTC

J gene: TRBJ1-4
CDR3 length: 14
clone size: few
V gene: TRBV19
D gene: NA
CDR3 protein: CASSRTALDEKLFF
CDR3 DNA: TGTGCCAGTAGTAGGACAGCCCTAGATGAAAAACTGTTTTTT

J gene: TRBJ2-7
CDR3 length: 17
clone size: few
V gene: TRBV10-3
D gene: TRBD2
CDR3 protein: CAIRPGLAGGRTYEQYF
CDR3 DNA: TGTGCCATCAGGCCGGGACTAGCGGGAGGGAGAACCTACGAGCAGTACTTC

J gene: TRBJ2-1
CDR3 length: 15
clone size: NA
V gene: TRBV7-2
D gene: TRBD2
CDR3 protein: CASSLDVAGVNEQFF
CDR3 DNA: TGTGCCAGCAGCTTAGACGTAGCGGGGGTCAATGAGCAGTTCTTC

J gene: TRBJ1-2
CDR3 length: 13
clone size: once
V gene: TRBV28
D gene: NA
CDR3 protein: CASSGGTDYGYTF
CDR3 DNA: TGTGCCAGCAGTGGAGGGACTGACTATGGCTACACCTTC

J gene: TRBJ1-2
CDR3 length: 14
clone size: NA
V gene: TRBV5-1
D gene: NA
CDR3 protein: CASSRGTDNYGYTF
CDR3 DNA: TGCGCCAGCAGTCGCGGGACGGACAACTATGGCTACACCTTC

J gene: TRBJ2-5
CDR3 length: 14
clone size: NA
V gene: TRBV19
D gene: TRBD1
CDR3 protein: CASRATGARETQYF
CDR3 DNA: TGTGCCAGTCGGGCAACAGGGGCAAGGGAGACCCAGTACTTC

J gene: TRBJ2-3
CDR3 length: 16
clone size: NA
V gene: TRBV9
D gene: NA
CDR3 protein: CASSVDERRSTDTQYF
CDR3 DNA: TGTGCCAGCAGCGTAGACGAACGGAGAAGCACAGATACGCAGTATTTT

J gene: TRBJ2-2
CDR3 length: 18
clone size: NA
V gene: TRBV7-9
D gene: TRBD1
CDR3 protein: CASSSPQGASENTGELFF
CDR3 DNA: TGTGCCAGCAGCTCCCCCCAGGGGGCTTCGGAAAACACCGGGGAGCTGTTTTTT

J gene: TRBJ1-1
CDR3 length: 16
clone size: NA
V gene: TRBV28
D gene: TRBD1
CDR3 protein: CASSLSIDRGPGGAFF
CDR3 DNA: TGTGCCAGCAGTCTCAGTATCGACAGGGGGCCAGGGGGAGCTTTCTTT

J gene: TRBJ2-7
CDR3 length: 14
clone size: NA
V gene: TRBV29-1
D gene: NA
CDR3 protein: CSVEGQASPYEQYF
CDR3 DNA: TGCAGCGTTGAAGGACAGGCAAGCCCCTACGAGCAGTACTTC

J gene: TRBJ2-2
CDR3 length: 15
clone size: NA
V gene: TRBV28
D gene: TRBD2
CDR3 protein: CASSPGLAGAGELFF
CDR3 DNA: TGTGCCAGCAGCCCCGGACTAGCGGGAGCCGGGGAGCTGTTTTTT

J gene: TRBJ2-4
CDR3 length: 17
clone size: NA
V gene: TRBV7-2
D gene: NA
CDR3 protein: CASSPRGSGLAKNIQYF
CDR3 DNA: TGTGCCAGCAGCCCTAGGGGGAGTGGTCTAGCCAAAAACATTCAGTACTTC

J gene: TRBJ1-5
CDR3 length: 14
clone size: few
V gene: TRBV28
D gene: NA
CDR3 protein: CASSHPEGNQPQHF
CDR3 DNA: TGTGCCAGCAGTCACCCAGAGGGCAATCAGCCCCAGCATTTT

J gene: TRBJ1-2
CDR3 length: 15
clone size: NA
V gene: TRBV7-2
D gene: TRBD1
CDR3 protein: CASSGRDRGRDGYTF
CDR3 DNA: TGTGCCAGCAGCGGGCGGGACAGGGGCAGGGATGGCTACACCTTC

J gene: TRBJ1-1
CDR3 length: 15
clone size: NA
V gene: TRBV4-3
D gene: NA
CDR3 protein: CASSQVIQLNTEAFF
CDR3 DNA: TGCGCCAGCAGCCAAGTAATACAGCTGAACACTGAAGCTTTCTTT

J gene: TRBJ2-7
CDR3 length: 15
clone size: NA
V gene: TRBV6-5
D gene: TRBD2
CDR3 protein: CASTKTSGDNYEQYF
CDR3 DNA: TGTGCCAGCACCAAAACTAGCGGGGATAATTACGAGCAGTACTTC

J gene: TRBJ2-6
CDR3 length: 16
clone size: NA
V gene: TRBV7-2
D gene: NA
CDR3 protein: CASSFTYLSGANVLTF
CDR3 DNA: TGTGCCAGCAGCTTTACATACCTCTCTGGGGCCAACGTCCTGACTTTC

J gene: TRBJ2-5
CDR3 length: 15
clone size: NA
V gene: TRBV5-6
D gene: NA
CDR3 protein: CASRLGGVGRETQYF
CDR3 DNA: TGTGCCAGCAGGTTGGGCGGGGTCGGGCGAGAGACCCAGTACTTC

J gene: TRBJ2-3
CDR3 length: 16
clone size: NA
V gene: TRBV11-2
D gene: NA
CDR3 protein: CASRNEAPPFTDTQYF
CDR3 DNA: TGTGCCAGCAGAAATGAGGCCCCGCCATTCACAGATACGCAGTATTTT

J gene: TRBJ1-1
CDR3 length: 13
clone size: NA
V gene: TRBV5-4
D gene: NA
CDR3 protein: CASSLFGGINAFF
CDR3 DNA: TGTGCCAGCAGCTTGTTCGGGGGGATTAATGCTTTCTTT

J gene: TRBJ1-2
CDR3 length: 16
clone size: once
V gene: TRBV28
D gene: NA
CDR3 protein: CASTPAGAAPLYGYTF
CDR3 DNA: TGTGCCAGCACTCCCGCGGGAGCAGCTCCACTCTATGGCTACACCTTC

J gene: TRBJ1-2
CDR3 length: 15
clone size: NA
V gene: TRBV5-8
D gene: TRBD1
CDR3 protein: CASSFRDRANYGYTF
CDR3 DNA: TGTGCCAGCAGCTTCCGGGACAGGGCTAACTATGGCTACACCTTC

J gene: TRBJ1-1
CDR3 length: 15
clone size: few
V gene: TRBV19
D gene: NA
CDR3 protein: CASSIDWQGKTEAFF
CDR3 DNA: TGTGCCAGTAGTATAGATTGGCAGGGAAAAACTGAAGCTTTCTTT

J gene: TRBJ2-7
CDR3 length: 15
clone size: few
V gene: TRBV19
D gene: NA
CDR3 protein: CASSIDSTSLQRQYF
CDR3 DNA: TGTGCCAGTAGTATAGACTCCACTAGTCTGCAGCGTCAGTACTTC

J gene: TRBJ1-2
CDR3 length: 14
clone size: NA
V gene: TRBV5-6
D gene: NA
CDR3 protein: CASSLASSYYGYTF
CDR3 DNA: TGTGCCAGCAGCTTGGCTTCTTCGTACTATGGCTACACCTTC

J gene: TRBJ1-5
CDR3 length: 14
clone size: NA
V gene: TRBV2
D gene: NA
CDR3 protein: CASSDAGGNQPQHF
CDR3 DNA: TGTGCCAGCAGTGACGCGGGGGGTAATCAGCCCCAGCATTTT

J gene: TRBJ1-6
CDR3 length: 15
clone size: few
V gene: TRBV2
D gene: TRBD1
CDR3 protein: CASTYRDSHNSPLHF
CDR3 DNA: TGTGCCAGCACCTACCGGGACAGCCACAATTCACCCCTCCACTTT

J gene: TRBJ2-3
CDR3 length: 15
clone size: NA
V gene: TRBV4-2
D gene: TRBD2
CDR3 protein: CASSQTSGGADTQYF
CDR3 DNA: TGTGCCAGCAGCCAGACTAGCGGGGGGGCAGATACGCAGTATTTT

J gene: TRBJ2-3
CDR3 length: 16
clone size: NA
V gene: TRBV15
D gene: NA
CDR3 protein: CATSRRTVLSTDTQYF
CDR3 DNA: TGTGCCACCAGCAGACGTACGGTATTAAGCACAGATACGCAGTATTTT

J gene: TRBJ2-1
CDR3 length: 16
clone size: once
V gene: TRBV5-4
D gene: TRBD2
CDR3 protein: CASSLSVGGPLNEQFF
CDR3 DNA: TGTGCCAGCAGCTTGTCGGTGGGAGGGCCGTTGAATGAGCAGTTCTTC

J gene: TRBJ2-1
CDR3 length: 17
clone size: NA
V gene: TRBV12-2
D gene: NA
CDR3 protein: CASRPFGLAGAYNEQFF
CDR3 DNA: TGTGCAAGTCGCCCTTTTGGACTAGCGGGAGCCTACAATGAGCAGTTCTTC

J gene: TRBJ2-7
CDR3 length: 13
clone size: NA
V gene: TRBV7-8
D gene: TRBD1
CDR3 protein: CASSFSRGDRGWF
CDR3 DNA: TGTGCCAGCAGCTTTTCACGGGGGGACAGGGGATGGTTC

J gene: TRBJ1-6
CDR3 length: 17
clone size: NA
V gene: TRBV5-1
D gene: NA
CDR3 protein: CASSLEWPRGYNSPLHF
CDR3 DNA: TGCGCCAGCAGCTTGGAATGGCCCCGCGGCTATAATTCACCCCTCCACTTT

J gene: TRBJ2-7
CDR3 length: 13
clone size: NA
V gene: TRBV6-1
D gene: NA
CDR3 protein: CASSEGGVGKQYF
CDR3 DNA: TGTGCCAGCAGTGAAGGGGGCGTAGGAAAGCAGTACTTC

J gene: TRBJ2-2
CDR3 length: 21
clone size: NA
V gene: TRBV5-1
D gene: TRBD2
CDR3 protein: CASSRNTGLAGARWGDGELFF
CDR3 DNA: TGCGCCAGCAGCCGAAACACGGGACTAGCGGGAGCCCGTTGGGGCGACGGGGAGCTGTTTTTT

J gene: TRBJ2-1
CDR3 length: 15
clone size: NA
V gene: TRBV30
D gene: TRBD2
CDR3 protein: CAWTFGLAGGREQFF
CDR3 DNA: TGTGCCTGGACCTTTGGTTTAGCGGGGGGGCGGGAGCAGTTCTTC